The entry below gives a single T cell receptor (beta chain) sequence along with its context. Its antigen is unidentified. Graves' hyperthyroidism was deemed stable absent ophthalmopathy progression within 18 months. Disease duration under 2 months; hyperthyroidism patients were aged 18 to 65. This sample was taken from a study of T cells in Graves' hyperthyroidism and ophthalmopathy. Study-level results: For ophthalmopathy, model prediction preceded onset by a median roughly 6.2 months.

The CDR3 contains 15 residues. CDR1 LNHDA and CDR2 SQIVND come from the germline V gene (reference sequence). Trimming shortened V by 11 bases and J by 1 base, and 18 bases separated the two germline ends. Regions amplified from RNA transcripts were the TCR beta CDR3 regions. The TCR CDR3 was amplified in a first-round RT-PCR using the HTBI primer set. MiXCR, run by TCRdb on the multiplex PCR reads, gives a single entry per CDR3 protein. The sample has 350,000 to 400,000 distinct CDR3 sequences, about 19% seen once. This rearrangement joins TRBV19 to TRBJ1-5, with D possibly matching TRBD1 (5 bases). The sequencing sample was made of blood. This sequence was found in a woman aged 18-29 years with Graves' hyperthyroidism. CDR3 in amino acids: CASLAPGISNQPQHF. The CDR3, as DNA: TGTGCCTCCCTAGCCCCAGGGATCAGCAATCAGCCCCAGCATTTT.